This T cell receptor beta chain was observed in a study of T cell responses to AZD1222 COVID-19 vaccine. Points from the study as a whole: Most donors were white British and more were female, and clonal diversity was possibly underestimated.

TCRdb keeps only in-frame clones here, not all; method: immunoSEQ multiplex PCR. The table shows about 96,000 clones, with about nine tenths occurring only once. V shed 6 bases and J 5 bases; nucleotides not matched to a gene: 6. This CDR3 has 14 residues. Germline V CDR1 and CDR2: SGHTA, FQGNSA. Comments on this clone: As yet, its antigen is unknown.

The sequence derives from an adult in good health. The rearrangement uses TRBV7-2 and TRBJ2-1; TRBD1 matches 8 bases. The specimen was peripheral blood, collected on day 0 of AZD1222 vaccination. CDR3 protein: CASRTTGQDNEQFF. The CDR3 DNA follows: TGTGCCAGCAGGACAACGGGACAGGACAATGAGCAGTTCTTC.